What follows describes a single T cell receptor (beta chain). What antigen it recognizes has not been identified. Nothing much larger sits one base from this clone, and base qualities are not available. To prepare the library, the immunoSEQ multiplex PCR assay was applied. For most patients, high-throughput TCR-beta CDR3 sequencing of genomic DNA was performed by Adaptive Biotechnologies. The authors' analysis ran thus. TCR sequencing data for over 15 patients were retrieved from Adaptive's ImmunoSEQ software; three other patients were processed with MiXCR and VDJtools. CDR3 nucleotide sequences shared between donor and recipient were removed because their origin could not be assigned. To be classed as alloreactive, a clone needed at least 2-fold expansion over unstimulated cells and a minimum CFSE-low frequency of 0.002% (template counts) or 0.001% (read counts). Mappable clones were those detected in sequenced pre-transplant spleen, lymph node, or MLR CFSE-low populations of the donor or recipient. The cumulative frequency of alloreactive clones was calculated as a percentage of all sequences, weighted by copy number. The table comes from immuneACCESS by way of TCRdb, which keeps in-frame sequences with V and J called. Part of the clones is missing from these tables; in studies checked, under half for an unresolved V gene and the rest for unknown reasons. V and J calls and clone size are as listed in that table; D and trimming were resolved from the DNA. Here the sample has over 45,000 clones; 85% to 90% occur a single time. Approximately 1.5% of the sample is in the top ten clones.

The data were obtained in a study of graft-versus-host responses after intestinal transplantation (dated by TCRdb to 2020 to 2022). In terms of the full investigation: Multivisceral, liver-intestinal, or isolated intestinal transplants were received by the recipients. Samples from three later patients were sequenced in-house on an Illumina MiSeq with MiXCR processing rather than by the commercial service. After intestinal transplantation, graft-versus-host and host-versus-graft alloreactive T cell clones were followed in the graft, circulation and bone marrow using bulk TCR-beta CDR3 sequencing. A cohort of about two dozen intestinal transplant recipients, including one retransplant, was enrolled, and a few patients lacking pretransplant specimens were excluded. A peak of at least 4% donor T cells among recipient peripheral blood mononuclear cells was the definition used for donor T cell macrochimerism. To identify alloreactive clones, pre-transplant mixed lymphocyte reaction products were sequenced and compared with unstimulated pre-transplant donor and recipient T cells. All recipients received anti-thymocyte globulin induction followed by maintenance tacrolimus and steroids for around three years.

The investigation overall reported the following: In patients with donor T cell macrochimerism, the allografts had high GvH to HvG T cell clonal ratios. Peak levels of circulating GvH clones were associated with declines in HvG clones early after transplant. The conclusions were limited by the relatively low number and heterogeneity of the intestinal transplant patients. GvH clones were detected in recipient bone marrow, and some of these GvH clones were observed earlier in ileal mucosa or blood, consistent with an intestinal mucosal origin.

Blood samples were collected up to 4 times in the first month after transplant and then at least monthly when available. Trimming leaves V shorter by 3 bases and J shorter by 8 bases, with the junction holding 9 bases beyond the gene matches. Its CDR3 holds 15 amino acids, cysteine through phenylalanine. Just CDR3 DNA is preserved here, 45 bases in frame from base 1. The germline V gene (reference sequence) supplies CDR1 MNHEY and CDR2 SMNVEV. The chain is encoded by TRBV27 joined to TRBJ1-4, with 7 central nucleotides matching TRBD1. The sample consisted of PBMCs, taken 26 days after transplant. The TCR originated in a human patient who received an intestinal transplant, so some T cells may come from the graft donor. The DNA sequence is given as TGTGCCAGCAGTTTCAACAGGGGTGGTAGCGAAAAACTGTTTTTT. The translation is CASSFNRGGSEKLFF.